This T cell receptor (beta chain) was found in a study of shared clonotypes between healthy human individuals. Germline values: CDR1 MNHNS, CDR2 SASEGT. The CDR3 consists of 15 residues. V dropped 2 bases and J dropped 3 bases, with 11 bases sitting between them. Deep was the level used in running the assay. Using immunoSEQ multiplex PCR, the repertoire was profiled, and TCRdb retains in-frame clones only, with some absent. Of hundreds of thousands of clones in the sample, 85% to 95% were seen once. CD45RO-negative, CCR7-selected cells formed the naive CD8 fraction, which excluded terminally differentiated effector memory CD45RA+ cells. Donors had no recently reported acute infections or vaccinations and were HIV-negative.

The receptor comes from a woman aged 30 to 39 in good health. The V and J genes are TRBV6-1 and TRBJ1-5; the D gene is possibly TRBD1 (6 bases). The sample was naive CD8+ T cells sorted from blood. In DNA, the CDR3 is TGTGCCAGCAGTGAACCGGGACAAGTCAATCAGCCCCAGCATTTT. Encoded protein: CASSEPGQVNQPQHF.